This T cell receptor (beta chain) appears in the sequencing data of a study of blood T cell repertoires in COVID-19. Germline CDR1 and CDR2: SGHNT and YENEEA. The CDR3 extends over 16 amino acids. Trimming cost V 1 base and J 8 bases; bases outside gene matches: 7. Using immunoSEQ multiplex PCR, the repertoire was profiled, and TCRdb retains in-frame clones only, with some absent. This sample carries some 58,000 clones, around nine tenths of them seen once, and the ten largest clones take 3% to 4.5%. V is TRBV11-3 and J is TRBJ2-3; 12 bases are a match to TRBD2. The sequence came from a man between 45 and 60 years old with acute or convalescent COVID-19. The specimen sequenced was peripheral blood. The CDR3 is CASSLGLAGGPRTQYF. CDR3 nucleotides: TGTGCCAGCAGCTTAGGTCTAGCGGGAGGGCCACGTACGCAGTATTTT.